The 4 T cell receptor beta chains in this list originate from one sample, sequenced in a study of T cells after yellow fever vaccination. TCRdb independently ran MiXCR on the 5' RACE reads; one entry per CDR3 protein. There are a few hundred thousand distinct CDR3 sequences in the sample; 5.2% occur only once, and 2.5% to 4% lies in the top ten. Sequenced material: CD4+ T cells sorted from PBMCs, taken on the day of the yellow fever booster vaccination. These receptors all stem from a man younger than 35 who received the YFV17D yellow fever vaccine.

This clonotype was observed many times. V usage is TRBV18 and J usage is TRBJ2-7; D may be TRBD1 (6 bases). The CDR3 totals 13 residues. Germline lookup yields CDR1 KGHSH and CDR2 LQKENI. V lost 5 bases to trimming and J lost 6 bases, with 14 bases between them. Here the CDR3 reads CASSRSDSSEQYV. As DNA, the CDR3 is TGTGCCAGCTCAAGATCGGACAGTTCCGAGCAGTACGTC.

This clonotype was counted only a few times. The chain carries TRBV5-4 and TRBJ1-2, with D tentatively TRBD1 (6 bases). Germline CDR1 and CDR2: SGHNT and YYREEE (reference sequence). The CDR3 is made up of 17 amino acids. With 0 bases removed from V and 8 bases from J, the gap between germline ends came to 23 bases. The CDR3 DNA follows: TGTGCCAGCAGCTTGGATCTCACAACCTCAGGGGCGCAGGGCTACACCTTC. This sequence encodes CASSLDLTTSGAQGYTF.

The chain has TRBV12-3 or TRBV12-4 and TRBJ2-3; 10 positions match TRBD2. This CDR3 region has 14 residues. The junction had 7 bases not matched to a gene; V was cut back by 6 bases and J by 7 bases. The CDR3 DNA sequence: TGTGCCAGCAGACAGCGGGGGGGCCAATATACGCAGTATTTT. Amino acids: CASRQRGGQYTQYF.

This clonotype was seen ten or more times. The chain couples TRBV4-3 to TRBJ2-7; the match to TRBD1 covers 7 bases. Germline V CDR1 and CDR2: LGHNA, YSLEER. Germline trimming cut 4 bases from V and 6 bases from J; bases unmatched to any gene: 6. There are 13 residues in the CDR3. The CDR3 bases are TGCGCCAGCAGCCCGATCTCAGGGGGCGAGCAGTACTTC. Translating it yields CASSPISGGEQYF.